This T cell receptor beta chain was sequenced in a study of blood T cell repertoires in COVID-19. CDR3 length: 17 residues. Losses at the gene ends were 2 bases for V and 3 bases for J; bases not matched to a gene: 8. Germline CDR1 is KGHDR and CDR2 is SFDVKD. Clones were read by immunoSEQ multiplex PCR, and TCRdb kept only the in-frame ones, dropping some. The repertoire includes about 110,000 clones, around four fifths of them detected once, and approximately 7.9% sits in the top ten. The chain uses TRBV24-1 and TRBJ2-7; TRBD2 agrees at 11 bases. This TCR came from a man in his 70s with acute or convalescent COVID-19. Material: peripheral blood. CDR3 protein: CATSDSSSGGPFYEQYF. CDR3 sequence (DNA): TGTGCCACCAGTGATTCTTCTAGCGGGGGGCCCTTCTACGAGCAGTACTTC.